This T cell receptor (beta chain) was recovered during a study of T cells after posttransplantation cyclophosphamide. The length of the CDR3 is 14 residues. Germline values: CDR1 MDHEN, CDR2 SYDVKM. Trimming took off 4 bases at V and 6 bases at J, with 14 bases between the two ends. Notes on this clone: Its antigen is not identified.

Study results and caveats: Later blood repertoires were often dominated by clones from the donor CD8+ memory compartment.

Profiling relied on immunoSEQ multiplex PCR, and the TCRdb table lists in-frame clones only, not all of them. This sample has about 24,000 clones, each found more than once. The clonotype was recovered from a woman aged 55-70 years in good health, CMV-negative, and a related stem cell transplant donor. The rearrangement joins TRBV28 to TRBJ2-3; D is unresolved. Input material: PBMCs. The CDR3 loop is CASSSTSVPDTQYF. CDR3 coding DNA: TGTGCCAGCAGTTCCACTTCGGTTCCGGATACGCAGTATTTT.